This T cell receptor beta chain appears in the sequencing data of a study of siplizumab effects on memory and regulatory T cells. Study-level results: Naive T cells seemed more diverse than memory cells; they also seemed major alloresponse contributors. A minor share of alloreactive clones matched unstimulated subsets. Roughly 80-96% of proliferating clones (CD4+ or CD8+) could not be assigned a naive or memory phenotype.

Assay: immunoSEQ multiplex PCR; the TCRdb copy retains only in-frame clones and omits some. The table records tens of thousands of clones, roughly nine tenths of them present only once. The CDR3 has 18 amino acids. V shed 5 bases, J shed 4 bases, and the junction held 16 bases outside the gene matches. Germline-derived CDR1 and CDR2 are ENHRY and SYGVKD. About this clone itself: The antigen remains unidentified.

The sequencing input was CD8+ T cells sorted from blood. The sequence was collected from a human donor in good health. This sequence joins TRBV10-3 and TRBJ1-2, with 10 bases lining up with TRBD1. The DNA for the CDR3 is TGTGCCATCAGTCTTCCGGGACAGGGGTCAAGAGTTGCCTATGGCTACACCTTC. This sequence encodes CAISLPGQGSRVAYGYTF.